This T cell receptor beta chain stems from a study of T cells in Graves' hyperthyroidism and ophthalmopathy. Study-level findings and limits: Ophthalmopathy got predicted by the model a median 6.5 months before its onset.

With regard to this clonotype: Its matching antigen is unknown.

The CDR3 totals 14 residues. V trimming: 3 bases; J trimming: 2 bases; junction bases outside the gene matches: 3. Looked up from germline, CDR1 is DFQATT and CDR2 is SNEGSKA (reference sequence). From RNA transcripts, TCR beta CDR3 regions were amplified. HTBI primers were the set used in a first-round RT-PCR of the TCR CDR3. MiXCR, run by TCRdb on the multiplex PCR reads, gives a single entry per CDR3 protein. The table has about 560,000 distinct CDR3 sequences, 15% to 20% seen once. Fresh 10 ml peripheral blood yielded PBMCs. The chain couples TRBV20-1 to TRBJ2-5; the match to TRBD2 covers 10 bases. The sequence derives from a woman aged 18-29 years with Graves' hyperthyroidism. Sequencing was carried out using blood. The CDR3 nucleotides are TGCAGTGCTAGGAGCGGGGGGGTTCAAGAGACCCAGTACTTC. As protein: CSARSGGVQETQYF.